A selection of T cell receptor beta chains follows, all from one sample in a study of cytomegalovirus exposure and HLA in healthy donors. TCRdb's table, derived via immunoSEQ multiplex PCR, lists solely in-frame clones and lacks some. The sample carries 89,000 or so clones, over 75% recorded once. The sequenced sample was PBMCs. The receptors were gathered from a boy between 10 and 17 years old in good health and CMV-seronegative. Each CDR3 is given with its conserved first and last residue. Each record gives: clone size, D gene, J gene, V gene, CDR3 protein, CDR3 DNA. A D gene is named only where the DNA matches it firmly. For some rows the clone size is stated as once, few or many, or as a class when expanded; others skip it.

NA,NA,TRBJ2-3,TRBV9,CASSVATDTRDTQYF,TGTGCCAGCAGCGTAGCTACAGATACCAGGGATACGCAGTATTTT
NA,NA,TRBJ2-5,TRBV6-1,CASRGTAQETQYF,TGTGCCAGCAGGGGGACTGCCCAAGAGACCCAGTACTTC
few,TRBD2,TRBJ2-1,TRBV6-6,CASRTAGGSYNEQFF,TGTGCCAGCAGGACAGCGGGGGGCTCCTACAATGAGCAGTTCTTC
NA,TRBD1,TRBJ1-5,TRBV6-5,CASSSLQGASGVKHF,TGTGCCAGCAGTTCCCTACAGGGGGCGAGCGGGGTAAAGCATTTT
NA,NA,TRBJ1-5,TRBV4-1,CASSQENRITTSNQPQHF,TGCGCCAGCAGCCAAGAAAACCGGATAACTACTAGCAATCAGCCCCAGCATTTT
NA,TRBD1,TRBJ1-2,TRBV6-5,CASSPGQGRNGYTF,TGTGCCAGCAGCCCCGGACAGGGGCGGAATGGCTACACCTTC
few,NA,TRBJ2-2,TRBV10-1,CASSESYTGELFF,TGCGCCAGCAGTGAGTCCTACACCGGGGAGCTGTTTTTT
NA,TRBD1,TRBJ1-6,TRBV2,CASRPGTAVSPLHF,TGTGCCAGCAGACCCGGGACAGCGGTTTCACCCCTCCACTTT
NA,NA,TRBJ1-5,TRBV30,CAWSVGANQPQHF,TGTGCCTGGAGTGTAGGGGCAAATCAGCCCCAGCATTTT
few,NA,TRBJ1-3,TRBV28,CASSLRGPPVLYF,TGTGCCAGCAGTTTAAGGGGTCCTCCCGTCTTATATTTT
once,NA,TRBJ1-2,TRBV30,CAWDPQGLYGYTF,TGTGCCTGGGACCCCCAGGGGCTTTATGGCTACACCTTC
NA,TRBD2,TRBJ2-3,TRBV5-1,CASSLDTGGLTDTQYF,TGCGCCAGCAGCTTGGATACGGGGGGACTCACAGATACGCAGTATTTT
NA,TRBD1,TRBJ1-1,TRBV27,CASSRQGEAFF,TGTGCCAGCAGTAGACAGGGTGAAGCTTTCTTT
NA,TRBD1,TRBJ2-1,TRBV29-1,CSARDREYNEQFF,TGCAGCGCCCGGGACAGGGAGTATAATGAGCAGTTCTTC
NA,NA,TRBJ1-1,TRBV7-6,CASSTRGRTPGPNTEAFF,TGTGCCAGCAGCACGAGAGGACGGACTCCAGGACCGAACACTGAAGCTTTCTTT
NA,NA,TRBJ1-2,TRBV21-1,CASSKAKGYVYGYTF,TGTGCCAGCAGCAAAGCCAAGGGGTATGTCTATGGCTACACCTTC